This T cell receptor beta chain was observed in a study of cytomegalovirus exposure and HLA in healthy donors. The PCR was carried out with 60 Vbeta primers and 13 Jbeta primers. Methods used by the authors: Approximately 11 million shared chains were among the roughly 80 million unique TCR beta chains that a later analysis counted. Produced via immunoSEQ multiplex PCR; TCRdb's table is partial and in-frame only. V, J and clone size are taken as reported in that table, and D and trimming were inferred from the DNA itself. Of about 160,000 clones listed, roughly three quarters were seen once; the top ten hold 8% to 10%. The CDR3 covers 15 residues. Per the germline V gene, CDR1 is SEHNR and CDR2 is FQNEAQ (reference sequence). V lost 3 bases to trimming and J lost 3 bases; unmatched junction nucleotides: 2. The count of this clone is one.

The gene calls are TRBV7-9 and TRBJ2-2, with 9 nucleotides matching TRBD1. Sequenced: PBMCs. The source is a man younger than 30 in good health and CMV-seropositive. The CDR3 DNA sequence: TGTGCCAGCAGCTTTGGGACAGGGTACACCGGGGAGCTGTTTTTT. Amino acid sequence: CASSFGTGYTGELFF. Looking up the rest from reference TRBV7-9 and TRBJ2-2 gives the full variable domain: DTGVSQNPRHKITKRGQNVTFRCDPISEHNRLYWYRQTLGQGPEFLTYFQNEAQLEKSRLLSDRFSAERPKGSFSTLEIQRTEQGDSAMYLCASSFGTGYTGELFFGEGSRLTVL.